The T cell receptor beta chain described here comes from a study of post-analysis software for immune sequencing data. Study conclusions and caveats: When compared against controls, multiple sclerosis patients showed significantly lower normalized Chao1 diversity. Patients had higher frequencies than controls of about 5 TRBV segments, including TRBV5-6, TRBV5-1 and TRBV20-1.

A word on this clonotype: Its antigen remains unidentified.

The V gene's germline CDR1 is SGHRS and CDR2 YFSETQ. CDR3 length: 17 amino acids. V shed 3 bases and J shed 4 bases, with 19 bases lying between them. Incorporated into the TCR beta cDNA libraries were unique molecular identifiers, which served to reduce PCR and sequencing biases. With about 0.95 to 10 million T cells as the source, some 500,000 cDNA molecules resulted. MiXCR was run by TCRdb on the PCR reads, yielding one entry per CDR3 protein. The sample contains hundreds of thousands of distinct CDR3 sequences, 55% to 60% of which appear only once. The material sequenced was blood. The receptor comes from a girl aged 2 to 10 with multiple sclerosis. V gene TRBV5-1 combines with J gene TRBJ1-4; the D gene is possibly TRBD1 (6 bases). CDR3 amino acids: CASSSEGGNDLNEKLFF. The CDR3 DNA sequence: TGCGCCAGCAGCTCCGAGGGGGGGAACGATCTTAATGAAAAACTGTTTTTT.